Listed below are T cell receptor beta chains from one sample, sequenced in a study of shared clonotypes between healthy human individuals. Some clones are missing from TCRdb's copy, which holds only in-frame ones; the method was immunoSEQ multiplex PCR. The sample carries 400,000 to 600,000 clones, over 75% recorded once. The source material was PBMCs. All receptors come from a woman aged 40 to 50 in good health. Some clones in this sample may be carry-over from other donors' samples. Each CDR3 is given with its conserved first and last residue. A D gene is named only where the DNA matches it firmly. Size is stated for part of the rows, as once, few or many counts, or as a class when the clone is expanded.

D gene	J gene	clone size	V gene	CDR3 protein	CDR3 DNA
TRBD2	TRBJ2-2	NA	TRBV7-2	CASSLATSGRVYTGELFF	TGTGCCAGCAGCTTAGCGACTAGCGGGAGGGTTTACACCGGGGAGCTGTTTTTT
NA	TRBJ1-5	NA	TRBV2	CASSDGSGSQPQHF	TGTGCCAGCAGTGATGGTTCGGGAAGTCAGCCCCAGCATTTT
TRBD2	TRBJ2-2	NA	TRBV19	CASTLTSGRVGTGELFF	TGTGCCAGTACCCTTACCAGCGGGAGAGTCGGCACCGGGGAGCTGTTTTTT
TRBD1	TRBJ1-1	NA	TRBV11-2	CASSPDRGLNTEAFF	TGTGCCAGCAGCCCAGACAGGGGGCTAAACACTGAAGCTTTCTTT
NA	TRBJ1-1	NA	TRBV2	CASSAQGVYTEAFF	TGTGCCAGCAGTGCTCAGGGAGTGTACACTGAAGCTTTCTTT
NA	TRBJ1-5	NA	TRBV29-1	CSVEPGTGQPQHF	TGCAGCGTTGAACCAGGGACCGGACAGCCCCAGCATTTT
NA	TRBJ2-4	NA	TRBV7-6	CASSLTRRGNIQYF	TGTGCCAGCAGCTTAACTAGGAGGGGAAACATTCAGTACTTC
TRBD2	TRBJ2-1	once	TRBV28	CASRLRGLAGGRWDEQFF	TGTGCCAGCAGGTTACGCGGACTAGCGGGAGGACGGTGGGATGAGCAGTTCTTC
NA	TRBJ2-7	NA	TRBV5-4	CASSPGVGHYEQYF	TGTGCCAGCAGCCCGGGAGTTGGGCACTACGAGCAGTACTTC
TRBD1	TRBJ1-1	NA	TRBV28	CASSPPDREWTEAFF	TGTGCCAGCAGTCCACCGGACAGGGAGTGGACTGAAGCTTTCTTT
NA	TRBJ2-2	few	TRBV9	CASSPGGATNTGELFF	TGTGCCAGCAGCCCCGGCGGGGCGACGAACACCGGGGAGCTGTTTTTT
NA	TRBJ2-1	NA	TRBV6-5	CASSLGQFIPHNEQFF	TGTGCCAGCAGTTTAGGACAGTTCATTCCCCACAATGAGCAGTTCTTC
NA	TRBJ2-7	NA	TRBV6-5	CASSYHAEQYF	TGTGCCAGCAGTTACCACGCCGAGCAGTACTTC
NA	TRBJ2-3	NA	TRBV9	CASSVALASADTQYF	TGTGCCAGCAGCGTAGCTCTGGCTAGCGCAGATACGCAGTATTTT
NA	TRBJ1-1	NA	TRBV28	CASWGVNTEAFF	TGTGCCTCCTGGGGGGTGAACACTGAAGCTTTCTTT
NA	TRBJ1-2	NA	TRBV19	CASSKVTGNYGYTF	TGTGCCAGTAGTAAAGTTACAGGGAACTATGGCTACACCTTC
TRBD1	TRBJ1-5	NA	TRBV5-4	CASRHPRQGNYSNQPQHF	TGTGCCAGCAGACATCCGAGACAGGGAAACTATAGCAATCAGCCCCAGCATTTT
TRBD2	TRBJ2-3	few	TRBV5-8	CASSLLLAGDSDTQYF	TGTGCCAGCAGCTTGTTGCTAGCGGGAGACTCAGATACGCAGTATTTT
NA	TRBJ2-7	NA	TRBV7-9	CASSLSSAYEQYF	TGTGCCAGCAGCTTATCTAGCGCCTACGAGCAGTACTTC
NA	TRBJ2-1	NA	TRBV6-4	CASSDPPWAGYNEQFF	TGTGCCAGCAGTGACCCTCCTTGGGCGGGCTACAATGAGCAGTTCTTC
TRBD1	TRBJ1-5	NA	TRBV4-2	CASSQGDRGNQPQHF	TGTGCCAGCAGCCAAGGGGACAGAGGTAATCAGCCCCAGCATTTT
NA	TRBJ2-4	NA	TRBV19	CASKVRGGENIQYF	TGTGCCAGTAAGGTCCGGGGTGGAGAAAACATTCAGTACTTC
TRBD1	TRBJ1-1	NA	TRBV7-2	CASSLETGQTEAFF	TGTGCCAGCAGCTTAGAGACGGGACAGACTGAAGCTTTCTTT
NA	TRBJ1-1	few	TRBV28	CAVDNPNTEAFF	TGTGCCGTTGACAACCCGAACACTGAAGCTTTCTTT